These 29 T cell receptor beta chains share one sample of origin, sequenced in a study of cytomegalovirus exposure and HLA in healthy donors. In the PCR, 60 Vbeta and 13 Jbeta primers were used. Some clones are missing from TCRdb's copy, which holds only in-frame ones; the method was immunoSEQ multiplex PCR. The table includes approximately 150,000 clones, 75% to 85% detected once. The sequencing input was PBMCs. These receptors were taken from a man aged 50 or older in good health and CMV-seropositive.

V and J are TRBV5-4 and TRBJ2-3; 7 bases match TRBD2. The trim removed 0 bases at V and 4 bases at J, leaving 11 bases unmatched. Germline V lookup: CDR1 SGHNT, CDR2 YYREEE (reference sequence). This CDR3 is 17 amino acids long. The CDR3: CASSLGGGGRGADTQYF. The CDR3 DNA reads as TGTGCCAGCAGCTTGGGGGGTGGCGGGAGAGGTGCAGATACGCAGTATTTT.

The gene calls are TRBV29-1 and TRBJ1-4, with 10 nucleotides matching TRBD1. V dropped 8 bases and J dropped 6; count of bases not matched to a gene: 9. Looked up from germline, CDR1 is SQVTM and CDR2 is ANQGSEA. The CDR3 runs 14 residues. For the CDR3, the DNA is TGCAGCACAACCGGGACAGGGGTTGATGAAAAACTGTTTTTT. This translates into CSTTGTGVDEKLFF.

The V call is TRBV11-3, the J call TRBJ2-5; 8 positions match TRBD1. Germline lookup yields CDR1 SGHNT and CDR2 YENEEA. The CDR3 contains 14 residues. The trim removed 5 bases at V and 4 bases at J, leaving 6 bases unmatched. The DNA for the CDR3 is TGTGCCAGCAGCCCATCAGGGGGCCCAGAGACCCAGTACTTC. It translates to CASSPSGGPETQYF.

DNA of the CDR3: TGTGCCAGCAGTTTCCGACAGGGGAGGGGGAATCAGCCCCAGCATTTT. The encoded protein is CASSFRQGRGNQPQHF. The chain carries TRBV27 and TRBJ1-5; 8 bases map to TRBD1. The V segment lost 3 bases and the J segment 4 bases; nucleotides outside the gene matches: 8. The CDR3 is 16 amino acids. Germline V CDR1 and CDR2: MNHEY, SMNVEV (reference sequence).

The gene calls are TRBV15 and TRBJ2-7; D is ambiguous. This CDR3 has 14 residues. V was shortened by 0 bases and J by 0 bases, with 6 bases between the two germline ends. CDR1 and CDR2 from the germline V gene are LNHNV and YYDKDF (reference sequence). CDR3 region: CATSRDRSSYEQYF. The CDR3 DNA sequence: TGTGCCACCAGCAGAGACAGGTCCTCCTACGAGCAGTACTTC.

V usage is TRBV29-1 and J usage is TRBJ1-6; 8 nucleotides agree with TRBD1. This CDR3 region has 13 residues. In germline, CDR1 is SQVTM, CDR2 ANQGSEA. V shed 7 bases, J shed 7 bases, and the junction held 6 bases outside the gene matches. The CDR3 protein is CSARAGGNSPLHF. The CDR3 nucleotides are TGCAGCGCTAGGGCAGGGGGCAATTCACCCCTCCACTTT.

This clone has just one count. The rearrangement uses TRBV15 and TRBJ2-1; 7 positions match TRBD1. This CDR3 comprises 17 residues. The V gene's germline CDR1 is LNHNV and CDR2 YYDKDF (reference sequence). Losses at the gene ends were 0 bases for V and 4 bases for J; bases not matched to a gene: 9. The CDR3 nucleotides are TGTGCCACCAGCAGAGACAGACCGGGACAGTATTACAATGAGCAGTTCTTC. This codes for CATSRDRPGQYYNEQFF.

The chain joins TRBV27 to TRBJ1-5, with D tentatively TRBD1 (5 bases). The V and J ends lost 2 bases and 1 base respectively, with 9 bases between them. CDR3 length equals 15 residues. The germline gives CDR1 MNHEY, CDR2 SMNVEV (reference sequence). Here the CDR3 reads CASSLGHLSNQPQHF. The CDR3 bases are TGTGCCAGCAGTTTAGGACACCTCAGCAATCAGCCCCAGCATTTT.

The chain links TRBV19 to TRBJ2-3, with 8 bases fitting TRBD1. The ends lost 5 bases at V and 2 bases at J; junction bases unmatched: 12. This CDR3 region has 17 residues. In germline, CDR1 is LNHDA, CDR2 SQIVND (reference sequence). In DNA, the CDR3 is TGTGCCAGTAGTCCGCCCCCGGACAGGGTTGACACAGATACGCAGTATTTT. Protein: CASSPPPDRVDTDTQYF.

This chain joins TRBV7-9 and TRBJ1-5, with TRBD1 identical over 7 bases. The germline gives CDR1 SEHNR, CDR2 FQNEAQ (reference sequence). The CDR3 length is 16 residues. V gave up 5 bases and J gave up 2 bases; unmatched junction bases: 9. Here the CDR3 DNA reads TGTGCCAGCAGCCTGGGCGAGGGGGCCGGCAATCAGCCCCAGCATTTT. Translation: CASSLGEGAGNQPQHF. The full variable domain, completed using reference TRBV7-9 and TRBJ1-5, is DTGVSQNPRHKITKRGQNVTFRCDPISEHNRLYWYRQTLGQGPEFLTYFQNEAQLEKSRLLSDRFSAERPKGSFSTLEIQRTEQGDSAMYLCASSLGEGAGNQPQHFGDGTRLSIL.

The CDR3 DNA is TGTGCCAGCAGCTCCTACTCACTAGCGGCACAAGAGACCCAGTACTTC. Protein sequence: CASSSYSLAAQETQYF. The genes are TRBV7-3 and TRBJ2-5, with 8 positions matching TRBD2. Per the germline V gene, CDR1 is SGHTA and CDR2 is FQGTGA. V trimming: 4 bases; J trimming: 2 bases; junction bases outside the gene matches: 9. This CDR3 comprises 16 residues. Based on the CDR3 plus reference TRBV7-3 and TRBJ2-5, the full variable domain is GAGVSQTPSNKVTEKGKYVELRCDPISGHTALYWYRQSLGQGPEFLIYFQGTGAADDSGLPNDRFFAVRPEGSVSTLKIQRTERGDSAVYLCASSSYSLAAQETQYFGPGTRLLVL.

The chain recombines TRBV15 with TRBJ2-7, with D perhaps matching TRBD1 (6 bases). In germline, CDR1 is LNHNV, CDR2 YYDKDF (reference sequence). The CDR3 runs to 17 residues. With 0 bases removed from V and 2 bases from J, the gap between germline ends came to 17 bases. CDR3 nucleotide sequence: TGTGCCACCAGCAGAGATCTCGGGCAGGGACAAACCTACGAGCAGTACTTC. It yields the protein CATSRDLGQGQTYEQYF. The whole variable domain, filled in from reference TRBV15 and TRBJ2-7, reads DAMVIQNPRYQVTQFGKPVTLSCSQTLNHNVMYWYQQKSSQAPKLLFHYYDKDFNNEADTPDNFQSRRPNTSFCFLDIRSPGLGDTAMYLCATSRDLGQGQTYEQYFGPGTRLTVT.

The rearrangement uses TRBV7-9 and TRBJ2-3; weak D call: TRBD2 (6 bases). The CDR3 length is 13 residues. V lost 5 bases to trimming and J lost 3 bases, with 9 bases between them. Germline V gene sequence: CDR1 SEHNR, CDR2 FQNEAQ (reference sequence). The CDR3 sequence: CASSPGLTDTQYF. The DNA of the CDR3 is TGTGCCAGCAGCCCTGGACTAACAGATACGCAGTATTTT.

The J gene is TRBJ1-6, the V gene TRBV7-8; 8 nucleotides agree with TRBD1. The J segment lost 8 bases and the V segment lost 0 bases, leaving 3 bases of the junction unmatched. CDR3 length: 15 residues. Germline V gene sequence: CDR1 SGHVS, CDR2 FQNEAQ. CDR3 DNA: TGTGCCAGCAGCTTAGCGGCAGGGGGCTATTCACCCCTCCACTTT. It specifies CASSLAAGGYSPLHF.

This clone came up a few times. In DNA form, the CDR3 reads TGCGCCAGCAGTTACCCCCTAGCGGGAGGGTTGGATGAGCAGTTCTTC. It translates to CASSYPLAGGLDEQFF. This chain joins TRBV5-1 and TRBJ2-1; 12 nucleotides align to TRBD2. J lost 8 bases, V lost 5 bases, and 11 bases had no gene match. This CDR3 contains 16 residues. Germline assignment: CDR1 SGHRS and CDR2 YFSETQ. Variable domain in full (rest from reference TRBV5-1 and TRBJ2-1): KAGVTQTPRYLIKTRGQQVTLSCSPISGHRSVSWYQQTPGQGLQFLFEYFSETQRNKGNFPGRFSGRQFSNSRSEMNVSTLELGDSALYLCASSYPLAGGLDEQFFGPGTRLTVL.

The J gene is TRBJ2-7, the V gene TRBV5-1, with D possibly TRBD1 on 6 matching bases. CDR3 length: 14 residues. V was trimmed by 0 bases and J by 1 base, leaving 8 bases between them. In germline, CDR1 is SGHRS, CDR2 YFSETQ. CDR3 region: CASSLGTASYEQYF. CDR3 nucleotides: TGCGCCAGCAGCTTGGGGACAGCTTCCTACGAGCAGTACTTC. The full variable domain, in which reference TRBV5-1 and TRBJ2-7 provide the parts outside the CDR3, is KAGVTQTPRYLIKTRGQQVTLSCSPISGHRSVSWYQQTPGQGLQFLFEYFSETQRNKGNFPGRFSGRQFSNSRSEMNVSTLELGDSALYLCASSLGTASYEQYFGPGTRLTVT.

DNA for the CDR3: TGTGCCAGCAGTTTATACTTTGACCTCAGACGGGGAGGAAGAACGACGGAAGCTTTCTTT. This gives the protein CASSLYFDLRRGGRTTEAFF. The V and J genes are TRBV28 and TRBJ1-1; D is unclear. From germline, CDR1 is MDHEN and CDR2 SYDVKM. V dropped 1 base and J dropped 8 bases, with 32 bases sitting between them. The CDR3 is made up of 20 amino acids.

This chain joins TRBV6-1 and TRBJ2-7; TRBD1 aligns across 10 bases. The germline V gene has CDR1 MNHNS and CDR2 SASEGT. Trimming took 4 bases from V and 4 from J; bases not matched to a gene: 7. The CDR3 consists of 15 residues. CDR3 protein: CASSARTGGFYEQYF. The CDR3 coding sequence is TGTGCCAGCAGTGCGCGGACAGGGGGGTTTTACGAGCAGTACTTC.

The rearrangement uses TRBV28 and TRBJ2-7; TRBD2 matches at 7 bases. V was clipped by 4 bases and J by 0 bases; unmatched bases: 3. The CDR3 is 14 residues long. Per the germline V gene, CDR1 is MDHEN and CDR2 is SYDVKM. The CDR3 spells CASSSREDSYEQYF. The CDR3 region has the DNA TGTGCCAGCAGTTCACGGGAGGACTCCTACGAGCAGTACTTC.

This clone was detected only a few times. The chain recombines TRBV2 with TRBJ1-6, with 10 bases aligning to TRBD1. Germline lookup yields CDR1 SNHLY and CDR2 FYNNEI. Trimming took 5 bases from V and 7 from J; bases not matched to a gene: 2. The CDR3 extends over 14 amino acids. CDR3: CASSPGQGNSPLHF. CDR3 DNA: TGTGCCAGCAGTCCGGGACAGGGGAATTCACCCCTCCACTTT.

J is TRBJ2-5 and V is TRBV14; 7 bases fit TRBD1. This CDR3 spans 14 amino acids. V trimming: 2 bases; J trimming: 1 base; junction bases outside the gene matches: 1. Germline V gene sequence: CDR1 SGHDN, CDR2 FVKESK. The CDR3 loop is CASSQTGAQETQYF. CDR3 in DNA: TGTGCCAGCAGCCAAACAGGGGCCCAAGAGACCCAGTACTTC.

This sequence joins TRBV6-1 and TRBJ1-1; TRBD1 matches 9 bases. V shed 3 bases, J shed 2 bases, and the junction held 4 bases outside the gene matches. Germline CDR1 is MNHNS and CDR2 is SASEGT. The length of the CDR3 is 15 residues. Here the CDR3 reads CASSDGTGINTEAFF. DNA of the CDR3: TGTGCCAGCAGTGACGGGACAGGGATTAACACTGAAGCTTTCTTT.

This clone turned up a few times. V and J are TRBV15 and TRBJ2-7; TRBD1 matches at 11 bases. Germline CDR1 LNHNV, CDR2 YYDKDF (reference sequence). V lost 0 bases to trimming and J lost 2 bases; unmatched junction nucleotides: 3. The CDR3 is 16 amino acids. The DNA for the CDR3 is TGTGCCACCAGCAGAGAAACGGACAGGGGGCCCTACGAGCAGTACTTC. This codes for CATSRETDRGPYEQYF.

This sequence joins TRBV19 and TRBJ2-1; 9 bases are shared with TRBD2. Germline V CDR1 and CDR2: LNHDA, SQIVND (reference sequence). The CDR3 is 16 residues long. The V gene end was trimmed by 4 bases and the J gene end by 4 bases; junction bases not matched to a gene: 8. In nucleotides, the CDR3 is TGTGCCAGTAGTAGAGCCGGGACTAGCTTGTACAATGAGCAGTTCTTC. This gives the protein CASSRAGTSLYNEQFF.

The chain combines TRBV7-9 with TRBJ2-5, with no clear D. The CDR3 runs 13 residues. V was pared by 1 base and J by 1 base, with 4 bases between. CDR1 and CDR2 (germline): SEHNR, FQNEAQ (reference sequence). Written as DNA, the CDR3 is TGTGCCAGCAGCTTAGGCAGCCAAGAGACCCAGTACTTC. Translation: CASSLGSQETQYF. The full variable domain, its missing parts supplied by reference TRBV7-9 and TRBJ2-5, is DTGVSQNPRHKITKRGQNVTFRCDPISEHNRLYWYRQTLGQGPEFLTYFQNEAQLEKSRLLSDRFSAERPKGSFSTLEIQRTEQGDSAMYLCASSLGSQETQYFGPGTRLLVL.

The V and J genes are TRBV6-1 and TRBJ2-1, with 9 nucleotides matching TRBD2. From germline, CDR1 is MNHNS and CDR2 SASEGT. The CDR3 runs to 13 residues. Germline trimming cut 10 bases from V and 3 bases from J; bases unmatched to any gene: 4. The DNA for the CDR3 is TGTGCCACCGGACTAGCGAGCTACAATGAGCAGTTCTTC. Amino acids: CATGLASYNEQFF.

J is TRBJ1-5 and V is TRBV10-2; D is unresolved. The CDR3 is made up of 14 amino acids. V dropped 3 bases and J dropped 8 bases, with 14 bases sitting between them. CDR1 is WSHSY, CDR2 SAAADI, per germline. CDR3 DNA sequence: TGCGCCAGCAGTGATTCGGGGAGGGATGAGCCCCAGCATTTT. This gives the protein CASSDSGRDEPQHF.

A remark on this clone: The junction does not match germline at one end; this may be a read error. This sequence joins TRBV7-9 and TRBJ1-5; possible D gene TRBD1, 6 bases. CDR1 and CDR2 from the germline V gene are SEHNR and FQNEAQ (reference sequence). The CDR3 consists of 13 residues. The CDR3 sequence is CSSSRGAPQPQHF. The DNA for the CDR3 is TGTTCCAGCTCTCGGGGGGCGCCTCAGCCCCAGCATTTT.

V usage is TRBV4-1 and J usage is TRBJ2-2; D is possibly TRBD2 (6 bases). Germline V gives CDR1 MGHRA, CDR2 YSYEKL. The germline V and J ends were trimmed by 0 bases and 1 base, with 12 bases remaining between them. This CDR3 has 17 residues. The CDR3 loop is CASSQDRRAGNTGELFF. CDR3 DNA: TGCGCCAGCAGCCAAGACCGGAGGGCGGGGAACACCGGGGAGCTGTTTTTT.